These T cell receptor beta chains were read from a single sample in a study of tumor and adjacent non-tumor tissue in lung cancer. MiXCR, run by TCRdb on the multiplex PCR reads, gives a single entry per CDR3 protein. The sample includes approximately 79,000 distinct CDR3 sequences, roughly three fifths of them seen just once. Input material: lung tumor tissue. The receptors here all came from a man between 65 and 85 years old with non-small cell lung cancer. Each CDR3 is given with its conserved first and last residue. The D gene is left open where the match is weak. Some rows have no size entry. The others give once, few or many, or a class for an expanded clone.

abundance: NA
v_gene: TRBV5-6
d_gene: NA
j_gene: TRBJ2-2
CDR3aa: CAGSLSAGNTGELFF
CDR3nt: TGTGCCGGCAGCTTGTCGGCCGGTAACACCGGGGAGCTGTTTTTT

abundance: NA
v_gene: TRBV4-2
d_gene: NA
j_gene: TRBJ2-7
CDR3aa: CASSQFLSGDQYF
CDR3nt: TGTGCCAGCAGCCAATTTCTCAGTGGCGATCAGTACTTC

abundance: many
v_gene: TRBV29-1
d_gene: TRBD1
j_gene: TRBJ1-5
CDR3aa: CSNQLSDREDNQPQHF
CDR3nt: TGCAGCAACCAATTAAGTGACAGGGAAGACAATCAGCCCCAGCATTTT

abundance: NA
v_gene: TRBV5-6
d_gene: NA
j_gene: TRBJ2-5
CDR3aa: CARSFIGRPTETHYF
CDR3nt: TGTGCCAGAAGCTTCATAGGCAGGCCTACAGAGACCCATTACTTC

abundance: once
v_gene: TRBV12-3/TRBV12-4
d_gene: TRBD1
j_gene: TRBJ2-7
CDR3aa: CTSRTSFTGAMNEQYF
CDR3nt: TGTACCAGCAGAACCTCATTTACAGGGGCTATGAACGAGCAGTACTTC

abundance: NA
v_gene: TRBV6-5
d_gene: TRBD1
j_gene: TRBJ2-3
CDR3aa: CARSWTGTATDTQYF
CDR3nt: TGTGCCAGGAGTTGGACAGGGACGGCCACAGATACGCAGTATTTC

abundance: many
v_gene: TRBV12-3/TRBV12-4
d_gene: NA
j_gene: TRBJ1-4
CDR3aa: CASTPTGLGEKLFF
CDR3nt: TGTGCCAGCACCCCTACAGGGCTGGGGGAAAAACTGTTTTTT

abundance: NA
v_gene: TRBV11-1
d_gene: TRBD2
j_gene: TRBJ2-5
CDR3aa: CASSLRTGLAGWYQEAQYF
CDR3nt: TGTGCCAGTAGCCTAAGAACGGGACTAGCGGGTTGGTACCAAGAGGCCCAGTACTTC

abundance: many
v_gene: TRBV5-1
d_gene: NA
j_gene: TRBJ2-5
CDR3aa: CASSFQPKETQYF
CDR3nt: TGCGCCAGCAGCTTCCAACCTAAAGAGACCCAGTACTTC

abundance: NA
v_gene: TRBV15
d_gene: NA
j_gene: TRBJ2-1
CDR3aa: CATSRVDEQFF
CDR3nt: TGTGCCACCAGCAGAGTCGATGAGCAGTTCTTC

abundance: NA
v_gene: TRBV7-3
d_gene: TRBD1
j_gene: TRBJ1-2
CDR3aa: CASSPLPGQGAGYTF
CDR3nt: TGTGCCAGCAGCCCCCTACCCGGACAGGGAGCTGGCTACACCTTC

abundance: NA
v_gene: TRBV30
d_gene: TRBD1
j_gene: TRBJ2-7
CDR3aa: CAWSVIRDRANREQYF
CDR3nt: TGTGCCTGGAGTGTAATTCGGGACAGGGCCAACCGCGAGCAGTACTTC

abundance: many
v_gene: TRBV6-1
d_gene: NA
j_gene: TRBJ1-2
CDR3aa: CASQRRGTFYGYTF
CDR3nt: TGTGCCTCCCAACGCCGGGGCACCTTCTATGGCTACACCTTC

abundance: NA
v_gene: TRBV10-3
d_gene: NA
j_gene: TRBJ2-4
CDR3aa: CAISESSLSQGIQYF
CDR3nt: TGTGCCATCAGTGAGTCAAGCCTCAGCCAGGGCATTCAGTACTTC

abundance: NA
v_gene: TRBV24-1
d_gene: NA
j_gene: TRBJ2-2
CDR3aa: CTTSDIARETGELFF
CDR3nt: TGTACCACCAGTGATATCGCTCGGGAGACCGGGGAGCTGTTTTTT

abundance: many
v_gene: TRBV7-8
d_gene: TRBD1
j_gene: TRBJ2-7
CDR3aa: CASSLGQGGANEQYF
CDR3nt: TGTGCCAGCAGCCTTGGACAGGGGGGGGCCAACGAGCAGTACTTC

abundance: many
v_gene: TRBV10-3
d_gene: NA
j_gene: TRBJ2-1
CDR3aa: CAISEGRINEQFF
CDR3nt: TGTGCCATCAGTGAAGGACGGATCAATGAGCAGTTCTTC

abundance: NA
v_gene: TRBV11-2
d_gene: NA
j_gene: TRBJ2-2
CDR3aa: CVSNSTSYTGELFF
CDR3nt: TGTGTCAGCAACTCGACTAGTTATACCGGGGAGCTGTTTTTT

abundance: NA
v_gene: TRBV10-3
d_gene: TRBD1
j_gene: TRBJ1-1
CDR3aa: CAFSESRGRNTEAFF
CDR3nt: TGTGCCTTCAGTGAATCGAGGGGGCGGAACACTGAAGCTTTCTTT

abundance: NA
v_gene: TRBV11-2
d_gene: NA
j_gene: TRBJ2-5
CDR3aa: CASIPRTVETQYF
CDR3nt: TGTGCCAGCATCCCCAGGACTGTGGAGACCCAGTACTTC

abundance: few
v_gene: TRBV7-9
d_gene: TRBD1
j_gene: TRBJ2-7
CDR3aa: CVSSLGTDSPYEQYF
CDR3nt: TGTGTCAGCAGCTTAGGGACAGATTCTCCCTACGAGCAGTACTTC

abundance: NA
v_gene: TRBV30
d_gene: NA
j_gene: TRBJ2-7
CDR3aa: CVWIPGGYEQYF
CDR3nt: TGTGTCTGGATCCCCGGCGGATACGAGCAGTACTTC

abundance: few
v_gene: TRBV5-1
d_gene: NA
j_gene: TRBJ2-1
CDR3aa: CASRTGETYNEQFF
CDR3nt: TGCGCCAGCAGAACGGGGGAGACCTACAATGAGCAGTTCTTC

abundance: once
v_gene: TRBV11-2
d_gene: TRBD2
j_gene: TRBJ2-7
CDR3aa: CAISLGISGSHEQYF
CDR3nt: TGTGCCATCAGCCTTGGGATTAGCGGGAGCCACGAGCAGTACTTC

abundance: once
v_gene: TRBV6-2/TRBV6-3
d_gene: NA
j_gene: TRBJ1-2
CDR3aa: CVSSYLNRYGYTF
CDR3nt: TGTGTCAGCAGTTACCTGAACAGATATGGCTACACCTTC

abundance: NA
v_gene: TRBV28
d_gene: NA
j_gene: TRBJ2-4
CDR3aa: CASSSTGNTGKNIRYF
CDR3nt: TGTGCCAGCAGTTCGACGGGGAATACGGGCAAAAACATTCGGTACTTC

abundance: NA
v_gene: TRBV28
d_gene: NA
j_gene: TRBJ2-5
CDR3aa: CAGSFFATWQETQYF
CDR3nt: TGTGCCGGCAGTTTCTTCGCGACATGGCAGGAGACCCAGTATTTC

abundance: many
v_gene: TRBV30
d_gene: TRBD1
j_gene: TRBJ2-5
CDR3aa: CAWGQGKETQYF
CDR3nt: TGTGCCTGGGGACAGGGGAAAGAGACCCAGTACTTC

abundance: NA
v_gene: TRBV28
d_gene: TRBD1
j_gene: TRBJ2-6
CDR3aa: CASSSLGQGSPGANVLTF
CDR3nt: TGTGCCAGCAGTTCCCTGGGACAGGGTAGCCCTGGGGCCAACGTCCTGACTTTC

abundance: NA
v_gene: TRBV11-2
d_gene: NA
j_gene: TRBJ2-1
CDR3aa: CASSSFSRFF
CDR3nt: TGTGCCAGCAGCTCATTTAGTCGGTTCTTC

abundance: NA
v_gene: TRBV28
d_gene: TRBD1
j_gene: TRBJ1-5
CDR3aa: CANRGTKGRSNQPQHF
CDR3nt: TGTGCCAACAGGGGGACAAAGGGGCGTAGCAATCAGCCCCAGCATTTT

abundance: NA
v_gene: TRBV4-1
d_gene: TRBD2
j_gene: TRBJ2-1
CDR3aa: CAGSLAGTVYNEQFF
CDR3nt: TGCGCCGGCAGCCTAGCGGGAACTGTCTACAATGAGCAGTTCTTC

abundance: NA
v_gene: TRBV28
d_gene: NA
j_gene: TRBJ2-3
CDR3aa: CASSFRVHGDQPQYF
CDR3nt: TGTGCCAGCAGTTTCAGGGTTCATGGGGATCAGCCCCAGTATTTT

abundance: many
v_gene: TRBV6-6
d_gene: NA
j_gene: TRBJ1-3
CDR3aa: CASTLDNSGNTVYF
CDR3nt: TGTGCCAGCACCTTAGACAACTCTGGAAACACCGTATATTTT

abundance: few
v_gene: TRBV30
d_gene: NA
j_gene: TRBJ2-4
CDR3aa: CAWSPPERKAKNIQYF
CDR3nt: TGTGCCTGGAGTCCCCCTGAGCGTAAGGCCAAAAACATTCAGTACTTC

abundance: NA
v_gene: TRBV7-8
d_gene: NA
j_gene: TRBJ2-7
CDR3aa: CANSLVTGAYKQYF
CDR3nt: TGTGCCAACAGCTTGGTAACTGGAGCCTACAAGCAGTACTTC

abundance: NA
v_gene: TRBV5-4
d_gene: NA
j_gene: TRBJ2-1
CDR3aa: CASSFGQGVNEQFF
CDR3nt: TGTGCCAGCAGCTTTGGGCAAGGGGTGAATGAGCAGTTCTTC

abundance: NA
v_gene: TRBV10-3
d_gene: NA
j_gene: TRBJ1-3
CDR3aa: CAISGTILPIPGNTIYF
CDR3nt: TGTGCCATCTCCGGGACCATCCTACCCATTCCTGGAAACACCATATATTTT

abundance: medium-sized
v_gene: TRBV11-2
d_gene: TRBD2
j_gene: TRBJ2-1
CDR3aa: CASMPTSGGYNEQFF
CDR3nt: TGTGCCAGCATGCCGACTAGCGGGGGGTACAATGAGCAGTTCTTC

abundance: NA
v_gene: TRBV5-1
d_gene: TRBD1
j_gene: TRBJ2-3
CDR3aa: CASSLVGGAVGDTQDF
CDR3nt: TGCGCCAGCAGCTTGGTAGGGGGCGCAGTGGGAGATACGCAGGATTTT

abundance: few
v_gene: TRBV18
d_gene: NA
j_gene: TRBJ1-1
CDR3aa: CASSPPSREAFF
CDR3nt: TGTGCCAGCTCACCACCGTCGCGTGAAGCTTTCTTT